These 5 T cell receptor beta chains were sequenced from one sample in a study of graft-versus-host responses after intestinal transplantation. These TCRs are of unknown antigen specificity. The method was immunoSEQ multiplex PCR; TCRdb's version includes in-frame clones alone and lacks a portion of them. The sample includes 62,000 or so clones, more than 90% of them seen just once. The sequencing here drew on unstimulated CD8+ T cells sorted from spleen or lymph node cells, taken before transplant. These receptors came from a human donor who was the organ donor for an intestinal transplant.

The gene calls are TRBV30 and TRBJ1-2, with D unclear. With 4 bases removed from V and 6 bases from J, the gap between germline ends came to 18 bases. The germline CDR1 and CDR2 sequences are GTSNPN and SVGIG (reference sequence). There are 14 residues in the CDR3. The CDR3 DNA reads TGTGCCTGGAATCAGGAATTTAGTAGGAATGGCTACACCTTC. Translating it yields CAWNQEFSRNGYTF.

CDR3 sequence reads: CASSPPSSRTQYF. CDR3 bases: TGTGCCAGCTCACCACCGAGTTCCAGGACGCAGTATTTT. The V and J genes are TRBV18 and TRBJ2-3; no clear D. CDR1 and CDR2 (germline): KGHSH, LQKENI. V was clipped by 0 bases and J by 9 bases, with 10 bases between them. The CDR3 length is 13 residues.

The chain joins TRBV27 to TRBJ2-7, with TRBD1 as a possible D gene (6 bases). Per germline, CDR1 MNHEY and CDR2 SMNVEV (reference sequence). The CDR3 has 14 amino acids. V lost 3 bases to trimming and J lost 2 bases, with 11 bases between them. CDR3: CASSLSTGTYEQYF. As DNA, the CDR3 is TGTGCCAGCAGTTTGTCGACAGGTACCTACGAGCAGTACTTC.

The chain recombines TRBV28 with TRBJ1-5; the match to TRBD1 covers 7 bases. CDR3 length: 14 amino acids. CDR1 MDHEN and CDR2 SYDVKM come from the germline V gene. Trimming cost V 5 bases and J 4 bases; bases outside gene matches: 5. In DNA form, the CDR3 reads TGTGCCAGCAGTCTTCGACAGGGTAATCAGCCCCAGCATTTT. This sequence encodes CASSLRQGNQPQHF.

This clone appeared once. The genes are TRBV11-2 and TRBJ2-7; D not resolved. Germline V gives CDR1 SGHAT, CDR2 FQNNGV. This CDR3 is built from 13 residues. The V and J ends lost 8 bases and 0 bases respectively, with 11 bases between them. This CDR3 is CASSVVSSYEQYF. For the CDR3, the DNA is TGTGCCAGCTCGGTCGTAAGCTCCTACGAGCAGTACTTC.